This TCR beta chain comes out of a study of CD8+ T cells in alopecia areata. V lost 5 bases and J 0 bases, leaving 8 bases between the germline ends. The CDR3 consists of 14 residues. In germline, CDR1 is GTSNPN, CDR2 SVGIG (reference sequence). Treatment denoted: oral pan-JAK inhibitor, 5-10 mg twice daily. About this clone: Its antigen is undetermined.

Reverse transcription of extracted RNA yielded cDNA, which provided the sequencing template. The repertoire was sequenced with immunoSEQ multiplex PCR; TCRdb's copy has only in-frame clones and lacks some. The repertoire holds about 120,000 clones, with about half as singletons. Findings and caveats of the study: On tofacitinib, scalp clonality and expanded CD8+ clones among top 100 fell significantly.

Sequencing was performed on CD4+ T cells sorted from blood, taken at week 4, from a patient treated with tofacitinib. The chain carries TRBV30 and TRBJ2-6; D perhaps matches TRBD1 (5 bases). The TCR originated in a human donor with alopecia areata. The CDR3 region is CAWGHRSGANVLTF. Written as DNA, the CDR3 is TGTGCCTGGGGACATCGCTCTGGGGCCAACGTCCTGACTTTC.